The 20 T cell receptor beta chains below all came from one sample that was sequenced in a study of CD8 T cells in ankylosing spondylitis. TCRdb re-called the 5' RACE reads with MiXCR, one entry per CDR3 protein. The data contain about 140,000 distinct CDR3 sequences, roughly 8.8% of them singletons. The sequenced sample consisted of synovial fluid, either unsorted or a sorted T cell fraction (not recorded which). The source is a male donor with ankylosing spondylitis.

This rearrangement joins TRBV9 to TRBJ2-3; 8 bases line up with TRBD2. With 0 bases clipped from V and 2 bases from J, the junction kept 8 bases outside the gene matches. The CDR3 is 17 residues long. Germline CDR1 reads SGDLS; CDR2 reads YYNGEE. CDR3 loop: CASSVEAGGQYTDTQYF. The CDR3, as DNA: TGTGCCAGCAGCGTAGAGGCGGGGGGCCAGTACACAGATACGCAGTATTTT.

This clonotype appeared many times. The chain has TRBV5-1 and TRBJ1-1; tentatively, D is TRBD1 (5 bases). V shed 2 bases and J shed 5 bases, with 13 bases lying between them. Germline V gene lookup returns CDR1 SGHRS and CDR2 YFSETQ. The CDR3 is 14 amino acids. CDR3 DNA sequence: TGCGCCAGCAGCTTCGGACATCTCCTGACTGAAGCTTTCTTT. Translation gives CASSFGHLLTEAFF.

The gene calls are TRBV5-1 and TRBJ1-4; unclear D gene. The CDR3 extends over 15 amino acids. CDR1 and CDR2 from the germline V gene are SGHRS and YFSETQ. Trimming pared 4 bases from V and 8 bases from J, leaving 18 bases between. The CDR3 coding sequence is TGCGCCAGCAGCCTCTATGGGTCCAAAGGGGAAAAACTGTTTTTT. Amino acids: CASSLYGSKGEKLFF.

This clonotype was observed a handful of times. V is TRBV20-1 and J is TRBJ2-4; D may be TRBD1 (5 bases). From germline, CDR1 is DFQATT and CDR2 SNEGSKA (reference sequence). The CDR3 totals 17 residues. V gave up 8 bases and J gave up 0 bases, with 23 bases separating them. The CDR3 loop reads CSSRRADRSRAKNIQYF. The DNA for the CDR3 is TGCAGTTCTCGCAGGGCAGACAGATCCAGAGCCAAAAACATTCAGTACTTC.

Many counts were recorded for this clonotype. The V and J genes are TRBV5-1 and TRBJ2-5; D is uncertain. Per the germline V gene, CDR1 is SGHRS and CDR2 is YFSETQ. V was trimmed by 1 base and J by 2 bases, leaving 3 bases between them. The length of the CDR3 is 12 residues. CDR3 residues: CASSLSQETQYF. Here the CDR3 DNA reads TGCGCCAGCAGCTTGTCTCAAGAGACCCAGTACTTC.

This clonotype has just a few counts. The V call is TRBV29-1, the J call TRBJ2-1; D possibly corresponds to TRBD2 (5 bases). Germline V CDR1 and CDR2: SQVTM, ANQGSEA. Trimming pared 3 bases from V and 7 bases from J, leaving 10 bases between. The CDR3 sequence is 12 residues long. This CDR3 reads CSVEEQRNEQFF. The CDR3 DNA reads TGCAGCGTTGAGGAACAGCGGAATGAGCAGTTCTTC.

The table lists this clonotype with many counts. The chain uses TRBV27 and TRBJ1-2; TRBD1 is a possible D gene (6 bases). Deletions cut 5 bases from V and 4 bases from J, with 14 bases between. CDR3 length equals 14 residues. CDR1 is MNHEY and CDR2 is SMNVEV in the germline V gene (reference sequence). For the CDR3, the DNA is TGTGCCAGCAGTAAAGGGGGGCTCCCCTATGGCTACACCTTC. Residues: CASSKGGLPYGYTF.

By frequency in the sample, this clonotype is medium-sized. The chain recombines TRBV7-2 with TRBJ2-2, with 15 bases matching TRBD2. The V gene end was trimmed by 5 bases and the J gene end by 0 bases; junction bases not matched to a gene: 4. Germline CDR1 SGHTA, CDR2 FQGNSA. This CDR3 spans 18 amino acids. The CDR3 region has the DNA TGTGCCAGCAGCCCAAGGACTAGCGGGGGGGCGAACACCGGGGAGCTGTTTTTT. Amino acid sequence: CASSPRTSGGANTGELFF.

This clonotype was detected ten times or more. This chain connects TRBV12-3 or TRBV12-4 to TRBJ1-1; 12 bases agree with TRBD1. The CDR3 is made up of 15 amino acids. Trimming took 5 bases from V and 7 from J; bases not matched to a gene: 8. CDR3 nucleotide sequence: TGTGCCAGCAGTCCTTGGGACAGGGGGCGGGGTGAAGCTTTCTTT. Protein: CASSPWDRGRGEAFF.

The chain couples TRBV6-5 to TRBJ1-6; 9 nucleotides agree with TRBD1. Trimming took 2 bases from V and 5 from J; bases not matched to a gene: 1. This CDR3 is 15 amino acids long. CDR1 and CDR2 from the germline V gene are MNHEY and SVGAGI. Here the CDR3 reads CASSYGQGHNSPLHF. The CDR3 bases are TGTGCCAGCAGTTACGGACAGGGGCATAATTCACCCCTCCACTTT.

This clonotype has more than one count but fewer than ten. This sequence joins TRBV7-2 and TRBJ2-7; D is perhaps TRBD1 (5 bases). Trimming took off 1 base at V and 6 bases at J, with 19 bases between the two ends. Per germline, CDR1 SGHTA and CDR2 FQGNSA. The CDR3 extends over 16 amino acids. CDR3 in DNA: TGTGCCAGCAGCTTAGGAAAGGGGTTGAACTGGCGCGAGCAGTACTTC. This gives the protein CASSLGKGLNWREQYF.

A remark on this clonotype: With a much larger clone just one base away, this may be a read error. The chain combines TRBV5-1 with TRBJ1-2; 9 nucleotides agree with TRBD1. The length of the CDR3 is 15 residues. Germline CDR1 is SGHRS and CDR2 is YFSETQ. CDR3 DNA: TGCGCCATCAGCTTGGGACAGGGTCGCCAATATGGCTACACCTTC. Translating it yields CAISLGQGRQYGYTF.

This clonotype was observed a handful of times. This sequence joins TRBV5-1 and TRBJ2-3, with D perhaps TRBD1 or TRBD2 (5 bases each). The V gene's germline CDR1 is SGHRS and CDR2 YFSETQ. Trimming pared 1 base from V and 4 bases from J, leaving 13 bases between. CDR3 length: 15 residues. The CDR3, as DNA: TGCGCCAGCAGCTTGACAGGCAGGGACCCAGATACGCAGTATTTT. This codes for CASSLTGRDPDTQYF.

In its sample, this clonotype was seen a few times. This chain's CDR3 is CASSLASPDTQYF. The CDR3, as DNA: TGTGCCAGCAGCTTAGCGAGCCCAGATACGCAGTATTTT. The J gene is TRBJ2-3, the V gene TRBV7-6; D unclear. CDR1 and CDR2 (germline): SGHVS, FNYEAQ. This CDR3 contains 13 residues. The germline V and J ends were trimmed by 0 bases and 4 bases, with 5 bases remaining between them.

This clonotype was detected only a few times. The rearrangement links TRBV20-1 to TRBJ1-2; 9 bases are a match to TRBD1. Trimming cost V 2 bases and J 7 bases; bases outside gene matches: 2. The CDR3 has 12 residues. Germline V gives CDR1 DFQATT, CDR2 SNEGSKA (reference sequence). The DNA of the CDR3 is TGCAGTGCTAGAACAGGGGGCCGTGGCTACACCTTC. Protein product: CSARTGGRGYTF.

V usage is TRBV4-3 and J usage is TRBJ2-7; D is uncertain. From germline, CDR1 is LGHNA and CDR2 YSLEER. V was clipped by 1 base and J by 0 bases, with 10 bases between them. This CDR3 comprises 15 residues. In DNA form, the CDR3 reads TGCGCCAGCAGCCAAGGGGCCTACAGCTCCTACGAGCAGTACTTC. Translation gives CASSQGAYSSYEQYF.

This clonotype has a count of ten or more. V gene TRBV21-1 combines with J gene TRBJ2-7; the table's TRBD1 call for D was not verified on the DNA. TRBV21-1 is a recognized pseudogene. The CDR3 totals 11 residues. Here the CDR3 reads CASPPAYEQYF. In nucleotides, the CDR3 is TGTGCCAGCCCCCCTGCCTACGAGCAGTACTTC.

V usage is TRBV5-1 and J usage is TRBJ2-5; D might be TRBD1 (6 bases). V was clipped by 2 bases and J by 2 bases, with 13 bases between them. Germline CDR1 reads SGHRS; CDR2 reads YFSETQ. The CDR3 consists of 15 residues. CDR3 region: CASSLQGPFQETQYF. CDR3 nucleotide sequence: TGCGCCAGCAGCTTACAGGGCCCTTTTCAAGAGACCCAGTACTTC. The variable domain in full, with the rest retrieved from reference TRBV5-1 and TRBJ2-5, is KAGVTQTPRYLIKTRGQQVTLSCSPISGHRSVSWYQQTPGQGLQFLFEYFSETQRNKGNFPGRFSGRQFSNSRSEMNVSTLELGDSALYLCASSLQGPFQETQYFGPGTRLLVL.

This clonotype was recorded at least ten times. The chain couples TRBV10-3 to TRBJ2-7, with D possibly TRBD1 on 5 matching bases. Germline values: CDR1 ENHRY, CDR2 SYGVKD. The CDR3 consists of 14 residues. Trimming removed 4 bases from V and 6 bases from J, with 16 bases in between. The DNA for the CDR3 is TGTGCCATCAGTGTACCCCCAGGGTGGCGCGAGCAGTACTTC. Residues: CAISVPPGWREQYF.

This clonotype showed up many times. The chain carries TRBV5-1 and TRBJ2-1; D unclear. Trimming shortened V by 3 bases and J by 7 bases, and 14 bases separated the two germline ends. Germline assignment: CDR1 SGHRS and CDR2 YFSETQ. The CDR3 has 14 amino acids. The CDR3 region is CASSSPGRPNEQFF. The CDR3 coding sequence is TGCGCCAGCAGCTCCCCCGGGCGGCCGAATGAGCAGTTCTTC.